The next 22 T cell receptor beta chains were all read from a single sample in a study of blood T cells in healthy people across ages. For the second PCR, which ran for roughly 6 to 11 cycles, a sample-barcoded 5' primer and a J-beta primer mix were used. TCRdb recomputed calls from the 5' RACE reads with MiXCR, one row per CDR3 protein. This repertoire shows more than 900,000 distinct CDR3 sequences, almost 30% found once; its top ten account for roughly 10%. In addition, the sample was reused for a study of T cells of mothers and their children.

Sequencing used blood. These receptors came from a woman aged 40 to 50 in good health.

CDR3 sequence reads: CSVDQGGNQPQHF. CDR3 bases: TGCAGCGTTGACCAGGGAGGTAATCAGCCCCAGCATTTT. The V gene is TRBV29-1, the J gene TRBJ1-5; tentatively, D is TRBD1 (5 bases). Germline CDR1 and CDR2: SQVTM and ANQGSEA. CDR3 length: 13 residues. V was shortened by 3 bases and J by 4 bases, with 10 bases between the two germline ends.

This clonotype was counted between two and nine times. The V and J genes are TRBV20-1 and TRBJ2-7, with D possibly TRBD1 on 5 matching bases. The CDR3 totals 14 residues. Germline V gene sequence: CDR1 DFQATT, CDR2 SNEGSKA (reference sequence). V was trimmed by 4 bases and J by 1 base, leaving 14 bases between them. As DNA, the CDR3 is TGCAGTGCTATCCTACAGGCAGTTTCCTACGAGCAGTACTTC. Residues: CSAILQAVSYEQYF.

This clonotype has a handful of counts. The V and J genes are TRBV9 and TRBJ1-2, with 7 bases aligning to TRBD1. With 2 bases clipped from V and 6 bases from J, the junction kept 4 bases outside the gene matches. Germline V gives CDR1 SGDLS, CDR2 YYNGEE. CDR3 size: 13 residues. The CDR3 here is CASSVLQGHGYTF. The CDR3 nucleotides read TGTGCCAGCAGCGTCCTACAGGGGCATGGCTACACCTTC.

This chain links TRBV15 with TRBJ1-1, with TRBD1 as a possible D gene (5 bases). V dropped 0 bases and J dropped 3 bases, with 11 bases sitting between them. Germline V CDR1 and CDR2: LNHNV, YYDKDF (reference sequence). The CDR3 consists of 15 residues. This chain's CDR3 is CATSRDGAVDTEAFF. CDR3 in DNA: TGTGCCACCAGCAGAGACGGGGCCGTGGACACTGAAGCTTTCTTT.

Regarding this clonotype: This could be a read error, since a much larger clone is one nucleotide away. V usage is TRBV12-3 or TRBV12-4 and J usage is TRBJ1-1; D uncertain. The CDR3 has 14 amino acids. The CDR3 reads CAGSSATANTEAFF. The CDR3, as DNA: TGTGCCGGCAGTTCCGCGACTGCTAACACTGAAGCTTTCTTT.

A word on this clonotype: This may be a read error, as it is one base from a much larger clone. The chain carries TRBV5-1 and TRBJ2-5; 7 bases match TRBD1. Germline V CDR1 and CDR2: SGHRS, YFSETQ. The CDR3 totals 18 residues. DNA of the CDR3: TGCGCCAGCAGCCCGAGCCCCCGGGACAGCCGCGTCCAAGAGACCCGGTACTTC. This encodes CASSPSPRDSRVQETRYF.

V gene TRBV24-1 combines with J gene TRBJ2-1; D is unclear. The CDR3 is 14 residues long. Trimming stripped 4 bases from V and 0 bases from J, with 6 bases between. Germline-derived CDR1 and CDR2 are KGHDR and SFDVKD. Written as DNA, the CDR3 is TGTGCCACCAGTGACCCCAGCTCCTACAATGAGCAGTTCTTC. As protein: CATSDPSSYNEQFF.

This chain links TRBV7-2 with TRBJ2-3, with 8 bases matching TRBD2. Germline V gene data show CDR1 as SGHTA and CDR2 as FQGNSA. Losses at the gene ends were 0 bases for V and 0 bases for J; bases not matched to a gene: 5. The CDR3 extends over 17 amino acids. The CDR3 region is CASSLAGGGTSTDTQYF. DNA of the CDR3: TGTGCCAGCAGCTTAGCCGGCGGGGGGACTAGCACAGATACGCAGTATTTT.

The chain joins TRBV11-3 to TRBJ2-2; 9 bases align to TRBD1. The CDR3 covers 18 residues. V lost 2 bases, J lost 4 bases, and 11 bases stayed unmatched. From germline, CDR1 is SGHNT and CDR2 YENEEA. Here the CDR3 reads CASSLQSSGTGSTGELFF. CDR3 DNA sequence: TGTGCCAGCAGCTTACAGAGTTCCGGGACAGGGTCCACCGGGGAGCTGTTTTTT.

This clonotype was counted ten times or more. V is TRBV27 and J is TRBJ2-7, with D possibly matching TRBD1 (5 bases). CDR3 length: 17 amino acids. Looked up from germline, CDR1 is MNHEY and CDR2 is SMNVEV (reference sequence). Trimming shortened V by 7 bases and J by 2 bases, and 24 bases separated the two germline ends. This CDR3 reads CASNYLRPRGFTYEQYF. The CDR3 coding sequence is TGTGCCAGCAATTACCTGCGCCCTAGGGGTTTTACCTACGAGCAGTACTTC.

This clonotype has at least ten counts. CDR3 sequence: CASSQATAAYEQYF. The CDR3 bases are TGCGCCAGCAGCCAAGCAACCGCCGCGTACGAGCAGTACTTC. The chain recombines TRBV4-3 with TRBJ2-7; D gene ambiguous. The germline V and J ends were trimmed by 1 base and 4 bases, with 11 bases remaining between them. The CDR3 is 14 amino acids. Germline-derived CDR1 and CDR2 are LGHNA and YSLEER.

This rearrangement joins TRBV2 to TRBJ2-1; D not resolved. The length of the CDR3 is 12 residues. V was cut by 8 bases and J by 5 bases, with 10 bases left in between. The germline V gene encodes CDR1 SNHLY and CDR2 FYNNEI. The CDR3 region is CASAALDNEQFF. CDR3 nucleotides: TGTGCCAGCGCCGCCTTGGACAATGAGCAGTTCTTC.

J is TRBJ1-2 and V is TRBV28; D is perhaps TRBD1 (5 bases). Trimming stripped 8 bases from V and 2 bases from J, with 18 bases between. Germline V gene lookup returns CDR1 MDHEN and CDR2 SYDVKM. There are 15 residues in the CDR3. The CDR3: CASGREGINNYGYTF. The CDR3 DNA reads TGTGCCAGCGGCCGCGAGGGGATCAACAACTATGGCTACACCTTC.

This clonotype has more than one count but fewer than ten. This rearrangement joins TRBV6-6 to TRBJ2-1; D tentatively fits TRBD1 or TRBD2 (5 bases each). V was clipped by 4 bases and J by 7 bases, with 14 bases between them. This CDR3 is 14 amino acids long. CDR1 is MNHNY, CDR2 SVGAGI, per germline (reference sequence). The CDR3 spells CASSWGPPRNEQFF. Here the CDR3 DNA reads TGTGCCAGCAGTTGGGGACCCCCGAGGAATGAGCAGTTCTTC.

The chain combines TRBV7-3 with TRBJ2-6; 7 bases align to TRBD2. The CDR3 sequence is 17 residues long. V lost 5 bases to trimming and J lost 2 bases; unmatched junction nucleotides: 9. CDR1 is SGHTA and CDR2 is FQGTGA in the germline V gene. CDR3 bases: TGTGCCAGCAGCCCTACTGGCGGGGGAACTGGGGCCAACGTCCTGACTTTC. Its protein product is CASSPTGGGTGANVLTF.

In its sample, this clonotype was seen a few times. CDR3 region: CSARDPLVGRGEAFF. The CDR3 bases are TGCAGTGCTAGAGATCCGCTGGTTGGGCGAGGTGAAGCTTTCTTT. The chain joins TRBV20-1 to TRBJ1-1; no definite D call. Trimming took off 0 bases at V and 7 bases at J, with 18 bases between the two ends. Germline CDR1 DFQATT, CDR2 SNEGSKA (reference sequence). The CDR3 has 15 residues.

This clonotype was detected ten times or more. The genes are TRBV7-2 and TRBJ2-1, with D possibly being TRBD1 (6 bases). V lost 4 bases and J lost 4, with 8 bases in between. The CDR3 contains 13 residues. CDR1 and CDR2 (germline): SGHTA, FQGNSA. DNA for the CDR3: TGTGCCAGCAGCTCACAGGGTTACAATGAGCAGTTCTTC. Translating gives CASSSQGYNEQFF.

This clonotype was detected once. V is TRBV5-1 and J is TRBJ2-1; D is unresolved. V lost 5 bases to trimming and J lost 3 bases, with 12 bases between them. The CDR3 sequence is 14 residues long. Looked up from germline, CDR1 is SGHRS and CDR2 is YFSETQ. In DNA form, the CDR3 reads TGCGCCAGCAGTTGGATGACGGACTACAATGAGCAGTTCTTC. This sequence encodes CASSWMTDYNEQFF.

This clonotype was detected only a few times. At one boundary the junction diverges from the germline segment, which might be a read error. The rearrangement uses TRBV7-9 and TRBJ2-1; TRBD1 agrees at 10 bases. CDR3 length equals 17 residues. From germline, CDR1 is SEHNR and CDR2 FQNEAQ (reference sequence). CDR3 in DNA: TGTGCCGGCAGCTTACGCCCGCGGGACAGGGGCTACAATGAGCAGTTCTTC. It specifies CAGSLRPRDRGYNEQFF. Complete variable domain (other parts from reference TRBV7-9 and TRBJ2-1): DTGVSQNPRHKITKRGQNVTFRCDPISEHNRLYWYRQTLGQGPEFLTYFQNEAQLEKSRLLSDRFSAERPKGSFSTLEIQRTEQGDSAMYLCAGSLRPRDRGYNEQFFGPGTRLTVL.

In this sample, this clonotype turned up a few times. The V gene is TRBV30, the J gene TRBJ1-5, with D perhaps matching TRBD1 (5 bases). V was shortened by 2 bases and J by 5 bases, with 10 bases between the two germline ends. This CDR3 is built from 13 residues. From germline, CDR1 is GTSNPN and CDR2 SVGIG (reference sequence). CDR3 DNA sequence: TGTGCCTGGAGTACCGGGGGGTATCAGCCCCAGCATTTT. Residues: CAWSTGGYQPQHF.

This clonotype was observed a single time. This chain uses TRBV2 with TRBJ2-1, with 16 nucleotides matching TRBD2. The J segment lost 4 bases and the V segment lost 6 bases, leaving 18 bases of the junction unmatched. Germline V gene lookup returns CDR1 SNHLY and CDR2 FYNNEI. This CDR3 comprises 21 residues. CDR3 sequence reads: CASSEPKAGTSGRGRYNEQFF. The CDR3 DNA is TGTGCCAGCAGCGAACCCAAGGCCGGGACTAGCGGGAGGGGGAGATACAATGAGCAGTTCTTC.

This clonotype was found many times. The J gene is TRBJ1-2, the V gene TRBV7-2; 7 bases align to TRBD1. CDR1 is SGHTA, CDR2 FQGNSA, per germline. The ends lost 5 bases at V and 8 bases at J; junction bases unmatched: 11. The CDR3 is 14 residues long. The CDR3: CASSRSSRGAGYTF. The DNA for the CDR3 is TGTGCCAGCAGCCGCTCAAGCAGGGGGGCGGGCTACACCTTC.